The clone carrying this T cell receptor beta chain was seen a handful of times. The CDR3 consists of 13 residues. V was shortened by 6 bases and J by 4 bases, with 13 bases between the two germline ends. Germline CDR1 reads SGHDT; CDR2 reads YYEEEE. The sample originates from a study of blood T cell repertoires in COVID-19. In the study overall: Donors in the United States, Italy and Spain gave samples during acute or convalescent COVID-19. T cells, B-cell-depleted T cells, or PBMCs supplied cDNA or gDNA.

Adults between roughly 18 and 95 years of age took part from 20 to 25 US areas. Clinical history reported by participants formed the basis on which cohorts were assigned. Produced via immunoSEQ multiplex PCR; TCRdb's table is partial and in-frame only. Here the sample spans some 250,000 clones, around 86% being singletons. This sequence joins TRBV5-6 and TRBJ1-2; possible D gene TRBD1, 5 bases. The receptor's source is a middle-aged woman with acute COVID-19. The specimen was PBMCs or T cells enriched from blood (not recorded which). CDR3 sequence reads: CASTLRGSYGYTF. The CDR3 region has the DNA TGTGCCAGCACCCTTCGGGGGAGCTATGGCTACACCTTC.